A single sample is the source of the 9 T cell receptor beta chains below, sequenced in a study of beta chain features in type 1 diabetes. cDNA synthesis used the whole RNA isolate, giving expressed TCRB sequences. The assay was immunoSEQ multiplex PCR, and TCRdb's table has in-frame clones only and misses some. The profile shows roughly 350,000 clones, roughly 9.6% of them singletons. The sequencing sample was made of naive CD4+ T cells from blood. Receptor source: a woman aged 30 to 39 in good health.

The J gene is TRBJ1-2, the V gene TRBV15; 9 bases agree with TRBD1. Germline V lookup: CDR1 LNHNV, CDR2 YYDKDF (reference sequence). J was trimmed by 6 bases and V by 4 bases; bases with no gene match: 9. This CDR3 has 15 residues. The CDR3 nucleotides are TGTGCCACCAGCAACGAACCGGGACAGGGCCATGGCTACACCTTC. This sequence encodes CATSNEPGQGHGYTF.

This clone was seen a handful of times. The chain is built from TRBV11-2 and TRBJ2-5; no reliable D call. The germline V and J ends were trimmed by 4 bases and 6 bases, with 9 bases remaining between them. The CDR3 has 12 amino acids. Germline V gene lookup returns CDR1 SGHAT and CDR2 FQNNGV. The CDR3 sequence is CASSYDSQTQYF. Here the CDR3 DNA reads TGTGCCAGCAGCTACGACTCCCAGACCCAGTACTTC.

This clone has just a few counts. This chain joins TRBV27 and TRBJ2-3; a possible D gene is TRBD1 (6 bases). Between the trimmed V and J ends, which lost 7 bases and 2 bases, there was a span of 13 bases. This CDR3 spans 14 amino acids. Germline V CDR1 and CDR2: MNHEY, SMNVEV (reference sequence). As DNA, the CDR3 is TGTGCCAGCACCGAGGGGGTATACACAGATACGCAGTATTTT. Amino acids: CASTEGVYTDTQYF.

There are a few counts of this clone. The chain joins TRBV19 to TRBJ2-2, with D possibly TRBD2 on 5 matching bases. CDR3 length: 16 residues. The V end lost 4 bases, the J end lost 6 bases, and 18 bases lay between the germline ends. Germline V gene lookup returns CDR1 LNHDA and CDR2 SQIVND (reference sequence). CDR3 sequence (DNA): TGTGCCAGTAGTAAAGAAGGAGGCGAGATTGCCGGGGAGCTGTTTTTT. Translating gives CASSKEGGEIAGELFF.

This clone was detected a few times. The genes are TRBV11-2 and TRBJ2-7, with 14 bases aligning to TRBD2. Germline V lookup: CDR1 SGHAT, CDR2 FQNNGV. Losses at the gene ends were 1 base for V and 12 bases for J; bases not matched to a gene: 5. The CDR3 length is 14 residues. The chain's CDR3 is CASSLAGTSGSPYF. CDR3 bases: TGTGCCAGCAGCTTAGCAGGGACTAGCGGGAGCCCGTACTTC.

This rearrangement joins TRBV4-3 to TRBJ2-7; TRBD2 matches 7 bases. This CDR3 is built from 15 residues. Germline V gene lookup returns CDR1 LGHNA and CDR2 YSLEER. Trimming cost V 0 bases and J 2 bases; bases outside gene matches: 4. This CDR3 is CASSQDPRGTYEQYF. The CDR3 nucleotides are TGCGCCAGCAGCCAAGACCCGCGGGGGACCTACGAGCAGTACTTC.

This clone was seen a handful of times. The chain links TRBV28 to TRBJ1-6; 7 bases line up with TRBD1. Per germline, CDR1 MDHEN and CDR2 SYDVKM. The CDR3 is made up of 13 amino acids. V was clipped by 9 bases and J by 4 bases; unmatched bases: 3. CDR3 DNA sequence: TGTGCCAGTGCGGGACAGTATAATTCACCCCTCCACTTT. This codes for CASAGQYNSPLHF.

This clone appeared a few times. V and J are TRBV11-2 and TRBJ2-5, with D possibly TRBD1 on 6 matching bases. The CDR3 spans 14 residues. Trimming took 0 bases from V and 4 from J, leaving 9 bases between them. CDR1 is SGHAT, CDR2 FQNNGV, per germline. The CDR3 region has the DNA TGTGCCAGCAGCTTAGAGCAAGGGGGAGAGACCCAGTACTTC. This sequence encodes CASSLEQGGETQYF.

In this sample, this clone turned up a few times. The CDR3 region is CASSYDSGVGDTQYF. CDR3 coding DNA: TGTGCCAGCAGTTACGACTCAGGGGTAGGGGATACGCAGTATTTT. The chain combines TRBV6-5 with TRBJ2-3; possible D gene TRBD1, 6 bases. The V gene's germline CDR1 is MNHEY and CDR2 SVGAGI. The V gene lost 2 bases and the J gene lost 6 bases, with 15 bases spanning the gap. The CDR3 extends over 15 amino acids.